Described below is a single TCR beta chain sequence and its context. Trimming took off 0 bases at V and 4 bases at J, with 6 bases between the two ends. The CDR3 extends over 13 amino acids. Germline assignment: CDR1 LNHDA and CDR2 SQIVND (reference sequence). Only in-frame clones appear in the TCRdb table, and some are missing; sequencing was by immunoSEQ multiplex PCR. This sample yields over 70,000 clones, of which approximately 83% are seen a single time; more than 2% belongs to the top ten. These data originate in a study of radiotherapy plus CTLA-4 blockade in lung cancer. The source was peripheral blood, collected from a patient treated with radiotherapy plus ipilimumab. V and J are TRBV19 and TRBJ1-2; D uncertain. The TCR originated in a human donor with non-small cell lung cancer who had a partial response to radiotherapy plus ipilimumab. CDR3 nucleotides: TGTGCCAGTAGTATAGAGGGAGCCTATGGCTACACCTTC. It yields the protein CASSIEGAYGYTF.